This entry lists 19 T cell receptor delta chains sequenced from one sample in a study of DNA immune sequencing with unique molecular identifiers. Genomic DNA underwent 32-plex PCR targeting all 8 TRDV and 4 TRDJ genes. A 12-nucleotide UMI was added during three to four barcoding PCR cycles before adapter PCR. With CATT, TCRdb re-called clones from the multiplex PCR reads. The sample comprises under 6,500 delta-chain clones, roughly 11% of which are singletons, and 45% to 55% rests with the top ten. The sequenced sample was gamma-delta T cells enriched from blood buffy coat, or unenriched PBMCs (not recorded which). These receptor sequences come from a human donor in good health.

The V gene went uncalled, while the J gene is TRDJ1; the table's D gene call, TRDD3, was not cross checked with the DNA. The length of the CDR3 is 13 residues. The CDR3 region is CACDTGYTDKLIF. The CDR3 nucleotides read TGTGCCTGTGACACTGGGTACACCGATAAACTCATCTTT.

This chain joins TRDV1 and TRDJ1; 7 bases line up with TRDD3. The J gene was not available in TCRdb and was assigned here by matching the DNA to germline segments. The CDR3 is 19 residues long. Trimming removed 3 bases from V and 2 bases from J; junction bases left unmatched: 18. CDR1 and CDR2 from the germline V gene are TSWWSYY and QGS. The CDR3 loop reads CALGEGLNHLGGGTDKLIF. For the CDR3, the DNA is TGTGCTCTTGGGGAGGGGTTAAACCACCTGGGGGGAGGAACCGATAAACTCATCTTT.

The J gene is TRDJ1, the V gene TRDV1; 12 bases are a match to TRDD3. The J gene comes from matching the DNA to germline here; TCRdb lacks it. Germline lookup yields CDR1 TSWWSYY and CDR2 QGS. The CDR3 has 24 residues. V gave up 3 bases and J gave up 0 bases; unmatched junction bases: 26. The CDR3 here is CALGERLGLLVDNWGIHNTDKLIF. The CDR3 coding sequence is TGTGCTCTTGGGGAGCGTCTAGGCCTACTCGTCGACAACTGGGGGATACACAACACCGATAAACTCATCTTT.

This clone was seen a handful of times. The protein recorded in TCRdb matches a much larger clone and deviates from this DNA's translation at residue 9, suggesting a read error; the protein here is obtained by translating the DNA. The genes are TRDV2 and TRDJ1; 9 bases match TRDD3. J gave up 0 bases and V 1 base, and 8 bases lay outside the gene matches. The CDR3 consists of 17 residues. Germline V gives CDR1 GEAIGNYY, CDR2 EKD. The CDR3 is CACDTLGDAKYTDKLIF. The CDR3 nucleotides are TGTGCCTGTGACACTCTGGGGGATGCAAAGTACACCGATAAACTCATCTTT.

This clone was observed a handful of times. The TCRdb protein, from a much larger clone, departs from this DNA's translation at residue 5, likely by read error; the protein shown derives from the DNA. The genes are TRDV2 and TRDJ1; TRDD3 aligns across 9 bases. J was trimmed by 0 bases and V by 2 bases; bases with no gene match: 12. Germline CDR1 GEAIGNYY, CDR2 EKD. This CDR3 contains 18 residues. The CDR3 here is CACDNVAGGSQYTDKLIF. CDR3 in DNA: TGTGCCTGTGACAACGTGGCTGGGGGATCCCAGTACACCGATAAACTCATCTTT.

The sample holds many counts of this clone. V and J are TRAV38-2/DV8 and TRDJ1, with TRDD3 matching over 9 bases. The CDR3 runs to 20 residues. The V and J ends lost 1 base and 0 bases, in that order; junction bases with no gene match: 16. Germline V gene data show CDR1 as TSESDYY and CDR2 as QEAYKQQN. CDR3 nucleotides: TGTGCTTATAGGAGCTCCCATGGGGCTTACTGGGGGACTGACACCGATAAACTCATCTTT. Encoded protein: CAYRSSHGAYWGTDTDKLIF.

No V segment was called; the J segment is TRDJ1; the table names TRDD3, a call not compared with the DNA. The length of the CDR3 is 18 residues. The CDR3 sequence: CALGERKDWGRSTDKLIF. The CDR3 bases are TGTGCTCTTGGGGAACGCAAAGACTGGGGGAGATCCACCGATAAACTCATCTTT.

This clone turned up a few times. TCRdb's entry gives the protein of a much larger clone, which mismatches this DNA's translation at residue 17, likely from a read error; the protein reported here is translated from the DNA. This rearrangement joins TRDV2 to TRDJ3; the match to TRDD3 covers 7 bases. The CDR3 is made up of 18 amino acids. Germline CDR1 and CDR2: GEAIGNYY and EKD. CDR3 loop: CACDTLLGSSWDTRQMIF. The CDR3 DNA reads TGTGCCTGTGACACTCTACTGGGGAGCTCCTGGGACACCCGACAGATGATTTTC.

This clone was observed many times. TCRdb shows a much larger clone's protein in place of this DNA's translation, and the two differ at residue 3, likely through a read error; the protein shown is translated from the DNA. This specimen includes other DNA sequences encoding the same CDR3. The chain has TRDV2 and TRDJ1, with 11 positions matching TRDD3. This CDR3 contains 15 residues. V lost 9 bases to trimming and J lost 4 bases; unmatched junction nucleotides: 12. Germline assignment: CDR1 GEAIGNYY and CDR2 EKD. The CDR3 nucleotides read TGTGCCCGTGCCCAACTGGGGGATAGGGACGATAAACTCATCTTT. Translation gives CARAQLGDRDDKLIF.

In its sample, this clone was seen a few times. A far larger clone lies a single base away; this is likely a read error. The identical CDR3 is also encoded by other nucleotide sequences in the sample. This chain links TRDV2 with TRDJ1, with D perhaps TRDD3 (6 bases). The length of the CDR3 is 17 residues. The germline gives CDR1 GEAIGNYY, CDR2 EKD. Trimming stripped 3 bases from V and 0 bases from J, with 19 bases between. In DNA form, the CDR3 reads TGTGCCTGTGACCACGTACTGGGTGTTAAGTACACCGATAAACTCATCTTT. It translates to CACDHVLGVKYTDKLIF.

This clone was counted a few times. This is likely an artifact of a read error, given a far larger clone one base away. Other DNA sequences in this sample translate to the same CDR3. The chain has TRDV2 and TRDJ1, with D unresolved. V gave up 0 bases and J gave up 1 base, with 11 bases separating them. CDR3 length: 15 residues. CDR1 and CDR2 from the germline V gene are GEAIGNYY and EKD. CDR3 protein: CACDTVGGRTDKLIF. DNA for the CDR3: TGTGCCTGTGACACCGTCGGAGGTCGCACCGATAAACTCATCTTT.

As concerns this clone: This sequence is one base from a far larger clone and is likely a read error. Different DNA sequences within this sample yield the same CDR3. V and J are TRDV2 and TRDJ1; TRDD3 agrees at 13 bases. The CDR3 runs to 19 residues. Germline V gene sequence: CDR1 GEAIGNYY, CDR2 EKD. CDR3 protein: CACEIGLNWGIRAGWKLIF. CDR3 in DNA: TGTGCCTGTGAAATAGGCCTAAACTGGGGGATACGGGCCGGGTGGAAACTCATCTTC.

This clone was detected a few times. The protein held in TCRdb is that of a much larger clone and does not match this DNA's translation at residue 9, likely because of a read error; the protein shown is translated from the DNA. The chain links TRDV2 to TRDJ3; D gene uncertain. The CDR3 has 20 amino acids. V dropped 4 bases and J dropped 0 bases, with 21 bases sitting between them. CDR1 is GEAIGNYY and CDR2 is EKD in the germline V gene. The DNA for the CDR3 is TGTGCCTGTGATCCCATTGTACTGCGGGAAAGCTCCTGGGACACCCGACAGATGTTTTTC. Amino acids: CACDPIVLRESSWDTRQMFF.

This clone showed up just a few times. This DNA's translation differs at residue 14 from TCRdb's protein, which comes from a much larger clone; a read error is likely, and the protein shown is translated from the DNA. At the DNA level, this CDR3 is encoded by other sequences in the same sample as well. J is TRDJ1 and V is TRDV2; TRDD3 agrees at 7 bases. The CDR3 is 17 residues long. From germline, CDR1 is GEAIGNYY and CDR2 EKD. The CDR3 spells CACDSLLGAPNTDNLIF. CDR3 nucleotide sequence: TGTGCCTGTGACTCCCTCCTGGGGGCTCCCAACACCGATAACCTCATCTTT.

In its sample, this clone was seen many times. The chain links TRAV38-2/DV8 to TRDJ1; 12 positions agree with TRDD3. The CDR3 extends over 19 amino acids. Germline assignment: CDR1 TSESDYY and CDR2 QEAYKQQN. The V and J ends lost 1 base and 0 bases, in that order; junction bases with no gene match: 10. The CDR3 DNA reads as TGTGCTTATAGGAGCTCCGTACTGGGGGATACCCCGTACACCGATAAACTCATCTTT. Translation: CAYRSSVLGDTPYTDKLIF.

This clone was seen at least ten times. The J gene is TRDJ1, the V gene TRDV1, with 10 bases identical to TRDD3. The J gene is absent in TCRdb and was assigned here via DNA matching to germline. The length of the CDR3 is 22 residues. Per the germline V gene, CDR1 is TSWWSYY and CDR2 is QGS. With 0 bases clipped from V and 7 bases from J, the junction kept 26 bases outside the gene matches. In DNA, the CDR3 is TGTGCTCTTGGGGAACTAGGCCATTCCTACGGCGATTGGGGGATACAACCGGGTAAACTCATCTTT. It is translated as CALGELGHSYGDWGIQPGKLIF.

This clone was detected a few times. It may be a read error: a sequence one base away is much more abundant. This sequence joins TRDV2 and TRDJ1; 10 bases match TRDD3. This CDR3 spans 18 amino acids. V lost 3 bases and J lost 0; bases outside the gene matches: 12. CDR1 is GEAIGNYY, CDR2 EKD, per germline. CDR3 coding DNA: TGTGCCTGTGACCCTATCCTTGCTACTGGGGGATACACCGATAAACTCATCTTT. Amino acid sequence: CACDPILATGGYTDKLIF.

The chain uses TRDV1 and TRDJ1, with 10 bases matching TRDD3. Germline matching of the DNA provided the J gene here, since TCRdb leaves it blank. CDR1 and CDR2 (germline): TSWWSYY, QGS. This CDR3 is 21 amino acids long. V was clipped by 4 bases and J by 2 bases; unmatched bases: 22. This CDR3 reads CALGAFLVLGDLGGRTDKLIF. CDR3 DNA sequence: TGTGCTCTTGGGGCCTTCCTCGTACTGGGGGATTTGGGAGGACGAACCGATAAACTCATCTTT.

This clone was detected many times. The V gene is TRDV1, the J gene TRDJ1; no reliable D call. CDR1 is TSWWSYY and CDR2 is QGS in the germline V gene. V lost 9 bases and J 0 bases, leaving 11 bases between the germline ends. This CDR3 spans 13 amino acids. CDR3 nucleotide sequence: TGTGCTCTCTCTAGAACTCACACCGATAAACTCATCTTT. Amino acid sequence: CALSRTHTDKLIF.